This TCR beta chain is from a study of blood T cell repertoires in COVID-19. Study as a whole: Researchers got acute and convalescent COVID-19 samples from the United States, Italy and Spain. PBMCs, B-cell-depleted T cells, or T cells provided the cDNA or gDNA that made up the material.

In the original processing: The authors estimated nucleated cell counts from reference gene primer amplification. Clones were read by immunoSEQ multiplex PCR, and TCRdb kept only the in-frame ones, dropping some. V and J calls and clone size are those listed in that table; D and trimming were worked out from the DNA. The table records 85,000 to 100,000 clones, 79% of them present only once. CDR1 and CDR2 (germline): GTSNPN, SVGIG (reference sequence). The CDR3 has 12 residues. V was clipped by 0 bases and J by 5 bases, with 8 bases between them. This clonotype was sampled from a human donor in a cohort sampled during active COVID-19. The specimen sequenced was peripheral blood. The rearrangement uses TRBV30 and TRBJ2-7; possible D gene TRBD2, 5 bases. The CDR3 DNA is TGTGCCTGGAGTGTGTGGGAGAACGAGCAGTACTTC. Translation: CAWSVWENEQYF.